This is a list of T cell receptor beta chains from one sample in a study of OX40 agonist ivuxolimab in advanced cancers. Libraries were prepared by immunoSEQ multiplex PCR; TCRdb keeps only in-frame clonotypes and omits some of them. The sample contains roughly 72,000 clones, about 88% of which appear only once. The sample in question was CD4+ or CD8+ T cells sorted from blood, obtained in a trial of the OX40 agonist ivuxolimab. The source is an adult with an advanced solid tumor such as melanoma, head and neck, liver or kidney cancer. Each CDR3 is given with its conserved first and last residue. Each record gives: V gene, CDR3 protein.

TRBV6-1,CASSPIQGVNSPLHF
TRBV6-5,CASSGQRGKNIQYF
TRBV28,CASIPVAGTYEQYF
TRBV19,CASSSGQTYEQYF
TRBV7-9,CASSFQVHEQYF
TRBV5-4,CASSSLDAGELFF
TRBV6-5,CASSYSESRGQFF
TRBV18,CASSPTSGGTEQFF
TRBV6-1,CASSGQKNNQPQHF
TRBV12-5,CASGSGQGDTEAFF
TRBV5-1,CASSFRQGARTPLHF
TRBV7-2,CASSLAGRGTDTQYF
TRBV18,CASSLTGMTGELFF
TRBV4-1,CASSQAPNRALNIQYF
TRBV7-8,CASSLGRNTEAFF
TRBV6-4,CGRGCDGYTF
TRBV28,CASSSGGTSSYEQYF
TRBV27,CASSFAGTHEQYF
TRBV4-2,CASSFRDRPYEQYF
TRBV7-2,CASSYRTDTEAFF
TRBV28,CASSPTERFEAFF
TRBV28,CASRKQMDQPQHF
TRBV7-9,CASSLRLGFYNEQFF
TRBV28,CASSFTGGYEQYF
TRBV14,CASSPDRSSYNSPLHF
TRBV2,CASSRGQGASTDTQYF